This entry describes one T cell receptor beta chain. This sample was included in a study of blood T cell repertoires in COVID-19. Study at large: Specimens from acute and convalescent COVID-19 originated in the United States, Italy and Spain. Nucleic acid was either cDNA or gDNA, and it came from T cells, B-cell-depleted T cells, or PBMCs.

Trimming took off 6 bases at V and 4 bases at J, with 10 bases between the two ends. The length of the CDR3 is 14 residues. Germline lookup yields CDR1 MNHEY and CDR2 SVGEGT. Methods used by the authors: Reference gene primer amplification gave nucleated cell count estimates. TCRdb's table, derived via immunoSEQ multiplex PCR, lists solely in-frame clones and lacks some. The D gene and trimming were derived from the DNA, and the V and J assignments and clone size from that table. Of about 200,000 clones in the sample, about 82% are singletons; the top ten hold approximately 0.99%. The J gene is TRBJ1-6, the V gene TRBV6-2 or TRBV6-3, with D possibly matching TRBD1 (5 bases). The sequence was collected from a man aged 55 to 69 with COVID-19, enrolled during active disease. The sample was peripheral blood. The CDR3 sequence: CASSWTSYNSPLHF. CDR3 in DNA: TGTGCCAGCAGCTGGACAAGTTATAATTCACCCCTCCACTTT.